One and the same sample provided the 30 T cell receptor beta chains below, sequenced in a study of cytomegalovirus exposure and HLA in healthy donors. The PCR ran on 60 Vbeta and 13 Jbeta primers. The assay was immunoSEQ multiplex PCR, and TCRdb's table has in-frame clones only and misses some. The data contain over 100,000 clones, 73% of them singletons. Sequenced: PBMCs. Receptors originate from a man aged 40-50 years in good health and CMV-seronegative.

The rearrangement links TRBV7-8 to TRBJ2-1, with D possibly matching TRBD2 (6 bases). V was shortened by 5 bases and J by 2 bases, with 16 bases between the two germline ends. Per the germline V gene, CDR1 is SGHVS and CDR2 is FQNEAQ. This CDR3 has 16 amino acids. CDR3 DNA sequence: TGTGCCAGCAGCCTCCAGCGGGTACGACCCTACAATGAGCAGTTCTTC. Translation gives CASSLQRVRPYNEQFF.

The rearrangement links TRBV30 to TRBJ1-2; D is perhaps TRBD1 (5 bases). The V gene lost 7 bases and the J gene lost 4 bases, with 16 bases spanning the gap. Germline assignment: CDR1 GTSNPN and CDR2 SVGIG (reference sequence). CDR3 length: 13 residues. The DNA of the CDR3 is TGTGCCTTGGAGCCAGGGTATGGCTATGGCTACACCTTC. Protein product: CALEPGYGYGYTF.

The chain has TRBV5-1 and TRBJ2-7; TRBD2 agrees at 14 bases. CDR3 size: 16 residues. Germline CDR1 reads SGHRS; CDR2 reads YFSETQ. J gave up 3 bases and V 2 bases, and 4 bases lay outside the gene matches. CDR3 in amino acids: CASSLAGTSGGYEQYF. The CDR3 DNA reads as TGCGCCAGCAGCTTAGCCGGGACTAGCGGGGGCTACGAGCAGTACTTC.

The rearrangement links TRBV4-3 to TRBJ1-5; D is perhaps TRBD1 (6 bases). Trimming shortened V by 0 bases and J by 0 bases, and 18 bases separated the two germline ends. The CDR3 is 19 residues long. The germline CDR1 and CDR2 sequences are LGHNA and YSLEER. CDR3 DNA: TGCGCCAGCAGCCAAGATTTGGGCGGGGGGGCTAATAGCAATCAGCCCCAGCATTTT. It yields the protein CASSQDLGGGANSNQPQHF.

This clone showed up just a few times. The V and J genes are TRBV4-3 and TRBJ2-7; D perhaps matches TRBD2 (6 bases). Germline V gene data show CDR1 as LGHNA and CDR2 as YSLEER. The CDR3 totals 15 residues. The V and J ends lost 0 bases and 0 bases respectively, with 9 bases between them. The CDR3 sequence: CASSQERGRSYEQYF. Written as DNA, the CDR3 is TGCGCCAGCAGCCAAGAGCGGGGCCGCTCCTACGAGCAGTACTTC.

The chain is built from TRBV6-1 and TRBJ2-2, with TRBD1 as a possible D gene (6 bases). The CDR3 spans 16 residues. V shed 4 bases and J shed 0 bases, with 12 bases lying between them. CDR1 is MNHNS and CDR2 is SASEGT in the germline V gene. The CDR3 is CASSAMGAANTGELFF. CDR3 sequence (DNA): TGTGCCAGCAGTGCCATGGGGGCCGCGAACACCGGGGAGCTGTTTTTT.

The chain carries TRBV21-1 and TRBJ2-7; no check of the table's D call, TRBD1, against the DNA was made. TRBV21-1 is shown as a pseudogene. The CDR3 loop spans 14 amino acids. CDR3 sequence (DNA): TGTGCCAGCAGCGCCCCTACAGTTTTCTACGAGCAGTACTTC. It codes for CASSAPTVFYEQYF.

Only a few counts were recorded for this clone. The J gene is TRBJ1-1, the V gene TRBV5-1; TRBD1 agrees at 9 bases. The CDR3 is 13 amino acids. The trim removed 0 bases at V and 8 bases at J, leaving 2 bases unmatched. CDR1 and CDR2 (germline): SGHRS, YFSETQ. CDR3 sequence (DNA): TGCGCCAGCAGCTTGGGGACAGGGGAAGAAGCTTTCTTT. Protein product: CASSLGTGEEAFF.

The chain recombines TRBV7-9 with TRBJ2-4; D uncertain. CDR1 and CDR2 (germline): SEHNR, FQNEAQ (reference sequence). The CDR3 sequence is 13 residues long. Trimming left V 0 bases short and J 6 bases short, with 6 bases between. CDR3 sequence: CASSLAEANIQYF. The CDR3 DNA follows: TGTGCCAGCAGCTTAGCAGAGGCAAACATTCAGTACTTC.

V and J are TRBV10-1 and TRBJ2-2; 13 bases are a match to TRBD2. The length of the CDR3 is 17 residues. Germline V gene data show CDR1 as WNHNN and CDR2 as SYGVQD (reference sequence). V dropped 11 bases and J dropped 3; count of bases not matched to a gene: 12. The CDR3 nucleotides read TGCGCCGGGGCCCCACTAGCGGGGGGGCCCGACACCGGGGAGCTGTTTTTT. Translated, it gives CAGAPLAGGPDTGELFF.

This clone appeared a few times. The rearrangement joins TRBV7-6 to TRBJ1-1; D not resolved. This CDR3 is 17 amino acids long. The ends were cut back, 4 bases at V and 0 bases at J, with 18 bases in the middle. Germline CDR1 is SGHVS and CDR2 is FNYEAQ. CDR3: CASSSLWEYGLNTEAFF. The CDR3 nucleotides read TGTGCCAGCAGCTCCTTATGGGAGTACGGACTGAACACTGAAGCTTTCTTT.

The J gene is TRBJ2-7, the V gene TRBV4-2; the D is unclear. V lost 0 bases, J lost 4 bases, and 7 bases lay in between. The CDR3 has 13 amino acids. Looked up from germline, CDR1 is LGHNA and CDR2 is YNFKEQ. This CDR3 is CASSQDFGYEQYF. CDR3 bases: TGTGCCAGCAGCCAAGATTTCGGGTACGAGCAGTACTTC.

Here the CDR3 reads CASSKVEQRNQPQHF. The CDR3 bases are TGTGCCAGCAGCAAAGTGGAACAGAGAAATCAGCCCCAGCATTTT. The rearrangement links TRBV21-1 to TRBJ1-5; the DNA was not used to check the table's D call, TRBD1. TRBV21-1 represents a pseudogene. This CDR3 has 15 residues.

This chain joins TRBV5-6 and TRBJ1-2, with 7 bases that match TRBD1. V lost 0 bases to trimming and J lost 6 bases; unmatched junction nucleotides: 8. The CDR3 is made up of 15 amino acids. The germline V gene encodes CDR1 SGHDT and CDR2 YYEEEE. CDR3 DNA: TGTGCCAGCAGCTTGGTTTCACAGGGGACGAATGGCTACACCTTC. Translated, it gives CASSLVSQGTNGYTF.

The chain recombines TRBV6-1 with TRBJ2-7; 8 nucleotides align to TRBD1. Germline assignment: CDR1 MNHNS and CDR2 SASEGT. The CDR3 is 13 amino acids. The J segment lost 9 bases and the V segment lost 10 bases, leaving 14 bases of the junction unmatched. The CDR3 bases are TGTGCCATTGGACAGGGCGCGCTTTGGGGGCAGTACTTC. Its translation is CAIGQGALWGQYF.

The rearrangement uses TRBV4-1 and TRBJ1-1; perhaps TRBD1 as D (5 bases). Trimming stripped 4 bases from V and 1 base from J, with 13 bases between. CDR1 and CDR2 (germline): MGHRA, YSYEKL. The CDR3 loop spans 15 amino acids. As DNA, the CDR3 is TGCGCCAGCAGCCCCTCAGGGCTCAGGAACACTGAAGCTTTCTTT. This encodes CASSPSGLRNTEAFF.

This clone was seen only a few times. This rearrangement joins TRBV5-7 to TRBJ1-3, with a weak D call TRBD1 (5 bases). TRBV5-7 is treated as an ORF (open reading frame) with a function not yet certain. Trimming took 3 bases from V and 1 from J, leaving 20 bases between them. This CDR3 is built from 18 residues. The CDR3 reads CASSSGSAPTGSGNTIYF. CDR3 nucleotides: TGTGCCAGCAGCTCCGGCTCCGCCCCCACAGGTTCTGGAAACACCATATATTTT.

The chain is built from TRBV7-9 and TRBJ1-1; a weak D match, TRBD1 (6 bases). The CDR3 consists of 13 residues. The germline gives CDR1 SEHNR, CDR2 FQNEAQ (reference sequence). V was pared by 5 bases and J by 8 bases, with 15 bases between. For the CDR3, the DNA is TGTGCCAGCAGCGTACAGGGTTTTGGAGAAGCTTTCTTT. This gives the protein CASSVQGFGEAFF. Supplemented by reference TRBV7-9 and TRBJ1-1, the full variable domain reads DTGVSQNPRHKITKRGQNVTFRCDPISEHNRLYWYRQTLGQGPEFLTYFQNEAQLEKSRLLSDRFSAERPKGSFSTLEIQRTEQGDSAMYLCASSVQGFGEAFFGQGTRLTVV.

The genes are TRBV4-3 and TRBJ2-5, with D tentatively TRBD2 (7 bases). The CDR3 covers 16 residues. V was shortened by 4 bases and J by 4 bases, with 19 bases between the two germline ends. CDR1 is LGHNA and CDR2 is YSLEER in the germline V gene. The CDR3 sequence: CASSPGIGGAAETQYF. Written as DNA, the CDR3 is TGCGCCAGCAGCCCCGGAATAGGGGGGGCGGCAGAGACCCAGTACTTC.

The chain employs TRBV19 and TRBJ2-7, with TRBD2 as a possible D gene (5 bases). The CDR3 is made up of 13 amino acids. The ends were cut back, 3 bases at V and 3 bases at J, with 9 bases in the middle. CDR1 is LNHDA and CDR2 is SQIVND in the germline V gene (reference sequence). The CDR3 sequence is CASSITGVYEQYF. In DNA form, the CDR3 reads TGTGCCAGTAGTATTACCGGGGTCTACGAGCAGTACTTC.

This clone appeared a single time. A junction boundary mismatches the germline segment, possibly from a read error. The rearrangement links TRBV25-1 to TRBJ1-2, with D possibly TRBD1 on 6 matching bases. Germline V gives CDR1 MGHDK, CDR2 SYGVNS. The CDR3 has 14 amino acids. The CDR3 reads CASITGTPRYGYPF. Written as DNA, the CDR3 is TGTGCCTCAATTACAGGGACCCCTCGCTATGGCTACCCCTTC.

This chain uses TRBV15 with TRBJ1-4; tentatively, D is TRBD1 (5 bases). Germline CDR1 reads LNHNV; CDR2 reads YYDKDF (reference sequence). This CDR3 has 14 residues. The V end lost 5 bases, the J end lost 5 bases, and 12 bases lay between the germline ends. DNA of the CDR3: TGTGCCACCAGCCCCGGCGGGGGGAATGAAAAACTGTTTTTT. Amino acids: CATSPGGGNEKLFF.

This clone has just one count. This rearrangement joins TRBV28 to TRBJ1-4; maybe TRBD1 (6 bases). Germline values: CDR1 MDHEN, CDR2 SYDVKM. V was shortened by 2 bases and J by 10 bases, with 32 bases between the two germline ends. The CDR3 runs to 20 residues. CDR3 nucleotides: TGTGCCAGCAGTTTAATCCGGGGGGGTGCAGGGGATGGCCGTGCGGGAAAACTGTTTTTT. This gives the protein CASSLIRGGAGDGRAGKLFF.

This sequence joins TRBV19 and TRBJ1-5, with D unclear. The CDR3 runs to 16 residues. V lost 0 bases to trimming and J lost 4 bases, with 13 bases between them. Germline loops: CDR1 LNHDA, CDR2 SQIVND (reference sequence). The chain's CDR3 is CASSIDGEMRNQPQHF. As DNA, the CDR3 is TGTGCCAGTAGTATAGACGGGGAAATGAGGAATCAGCCCCAGCATTTT.

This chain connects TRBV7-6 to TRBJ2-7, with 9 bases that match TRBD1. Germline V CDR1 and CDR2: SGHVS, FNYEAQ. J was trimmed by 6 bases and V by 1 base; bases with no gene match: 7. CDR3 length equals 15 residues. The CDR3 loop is CASSLGRDRVTEQYF. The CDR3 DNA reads TGTGCCAGCAGCTTAGGGAGGGACAGGGTTACCGAGCAGTACTTC.

The CDR3 loop is CAWSLTGVRGYTF. CDR3 sequence (DNA): TGTGCCTGGAGCCTCACAGGGGTGAGAGGCTACACCTTC. The rearrangement uses TRBV30 and TRBJ1-2, with 7 bases aligning to TRBD1. Germline CDR1 GTSNPN, CDR2 SVGIG (reference sequence). The V gene end was trimmed by 3 bases and the J gene end by 8 bases; junction bases not matched to a gene: 9. The CDR3 runs to 13 residues.

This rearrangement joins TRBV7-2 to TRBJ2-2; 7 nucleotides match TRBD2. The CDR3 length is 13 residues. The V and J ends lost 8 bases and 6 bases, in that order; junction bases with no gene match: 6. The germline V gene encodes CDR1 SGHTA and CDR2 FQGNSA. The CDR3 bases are TGTGCCAGCGACCGGGCGGGGGCCGGGGAGCTGTTTTTT. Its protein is CASDRAGAGELFF.

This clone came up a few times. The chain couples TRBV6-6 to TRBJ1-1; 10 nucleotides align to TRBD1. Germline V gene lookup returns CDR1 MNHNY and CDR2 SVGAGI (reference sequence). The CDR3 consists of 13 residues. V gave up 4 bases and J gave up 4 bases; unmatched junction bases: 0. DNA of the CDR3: TGTGCCAGCAGTTGGGACAGGGGCACTGAAGCTTTCTTT. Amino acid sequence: CASSWDRGTEAFF.

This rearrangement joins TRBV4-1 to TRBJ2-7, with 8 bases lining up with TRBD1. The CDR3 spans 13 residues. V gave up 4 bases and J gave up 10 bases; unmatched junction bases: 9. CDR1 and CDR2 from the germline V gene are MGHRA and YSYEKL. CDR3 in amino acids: CASSPTPGQVQYF. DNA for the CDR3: TGCGCCAGCAGCCCCACGCCGGGACAGGTACAGTACTTC.

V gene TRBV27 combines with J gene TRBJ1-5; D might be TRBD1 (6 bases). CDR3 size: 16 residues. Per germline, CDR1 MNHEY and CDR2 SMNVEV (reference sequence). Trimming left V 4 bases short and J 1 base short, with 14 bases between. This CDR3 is CASSSIGGSSNQPQHF. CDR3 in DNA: TGTGCCAGCAGTTCTATTGGGGGCTCGAGCAATCAGCCCCAGCATTTT.